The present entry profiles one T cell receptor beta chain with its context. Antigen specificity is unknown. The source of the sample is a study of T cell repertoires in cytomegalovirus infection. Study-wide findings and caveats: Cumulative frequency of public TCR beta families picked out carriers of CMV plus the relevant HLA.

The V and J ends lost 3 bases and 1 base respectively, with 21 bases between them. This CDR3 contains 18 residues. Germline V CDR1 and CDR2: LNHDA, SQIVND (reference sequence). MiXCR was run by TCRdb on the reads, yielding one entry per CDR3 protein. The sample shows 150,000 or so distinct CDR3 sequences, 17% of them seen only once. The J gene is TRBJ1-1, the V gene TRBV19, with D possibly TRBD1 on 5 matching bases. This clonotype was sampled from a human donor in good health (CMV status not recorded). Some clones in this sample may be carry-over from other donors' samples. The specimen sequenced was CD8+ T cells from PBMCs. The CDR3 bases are TGTGCCAGTAGTATTGAGATCTGGGACCCCAGGCGGAACACTGAAGCTTTCTTT. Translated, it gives CASSIEIWDPRRNTEAFF. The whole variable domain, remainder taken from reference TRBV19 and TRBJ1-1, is DGGITQSPKYLFRKEGQNVTLSCEQNLNHDAMYWYRQDPGQGLRLIYYSQIVNDFQKGDIAEGYSVSREKKESFPLTVTSAQKNPTAFYLCASSIEIWDPRRNTEAFFGQGTRLTVV.